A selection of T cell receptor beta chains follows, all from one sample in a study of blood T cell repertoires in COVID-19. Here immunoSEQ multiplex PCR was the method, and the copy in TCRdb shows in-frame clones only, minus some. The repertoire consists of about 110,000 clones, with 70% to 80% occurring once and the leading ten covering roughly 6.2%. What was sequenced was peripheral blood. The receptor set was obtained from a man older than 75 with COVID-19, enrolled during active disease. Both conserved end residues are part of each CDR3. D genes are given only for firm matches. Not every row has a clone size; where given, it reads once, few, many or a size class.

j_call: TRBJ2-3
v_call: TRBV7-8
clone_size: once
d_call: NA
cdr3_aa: CASSRLRDTQYF
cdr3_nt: TGTGCCAGCAGCCGGCTCAGGGATACGCAGTATTTT

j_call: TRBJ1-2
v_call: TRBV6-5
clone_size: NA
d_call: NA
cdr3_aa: CASSYAGVDGYTF
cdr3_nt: TGTGCCAGCAGTTACGCGGGAGTAGATGGCTACACCTTC

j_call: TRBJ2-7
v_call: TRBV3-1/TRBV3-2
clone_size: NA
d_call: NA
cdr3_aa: CASSPPGVLEQYF
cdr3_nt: TGTGCCAGCAGCCCCCCGGGGGTTTTAGAGCAGTACTTC

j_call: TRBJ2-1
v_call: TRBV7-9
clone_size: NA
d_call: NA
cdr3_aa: CASSLVSTSNEQFF
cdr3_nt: TGTGCCAGCAGCTTAGTTTCAACGAGCAATGAGCAGTTCTTC

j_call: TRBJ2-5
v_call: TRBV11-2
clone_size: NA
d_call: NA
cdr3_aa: CASSLARLRDQETQYF
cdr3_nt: TGTGCCAGCAGCTTAGCTCGGTTGCGGGATCAAGAGACCCAGTACTTC

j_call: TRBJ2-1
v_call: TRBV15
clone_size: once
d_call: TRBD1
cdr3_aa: CATSMTGVEQFF
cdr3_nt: TGTGCCACCAGCATGACAGGGGTTGAGCAGTTCTTC

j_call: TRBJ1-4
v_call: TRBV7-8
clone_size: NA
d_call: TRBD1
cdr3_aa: CASSLKGGAGNEKLFF
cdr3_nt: TGTGCCAGCAGCTTGAAAGGGGGCGCGGGTAATGAAAAACTGTTTTTT

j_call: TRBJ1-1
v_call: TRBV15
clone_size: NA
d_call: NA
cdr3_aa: CATSRLSGSNTEAFF
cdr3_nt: TGTGCCACCAGCAGATTGAGCGGGTCGAACACTGAAGCTTTCTTT

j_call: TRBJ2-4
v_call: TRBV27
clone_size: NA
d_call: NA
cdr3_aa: CASSSIAKNIQYF
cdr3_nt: TGTGCCAGCAGTTCTATAGCCAAAAACATTCAGTACTTC

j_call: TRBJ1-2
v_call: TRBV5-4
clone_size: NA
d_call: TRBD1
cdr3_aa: CASSLTRTGANYGYTF
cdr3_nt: TGTGCCAGCAGCTTGACCCGGACAGGGGCTAACTATGGCTACACCTTC

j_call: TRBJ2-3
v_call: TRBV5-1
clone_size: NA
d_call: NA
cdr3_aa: CASSLRGTTDTQYF
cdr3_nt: TGCGCCAGCAGCTTAAGGGGAACCACAGATACGCAGTATTTT

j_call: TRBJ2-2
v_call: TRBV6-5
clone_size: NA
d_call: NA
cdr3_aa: CASRLRQRNTGELFF
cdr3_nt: TGTGCCAGCAGACTTCGACAGAGGAACACCGGGGAGCTGTTTTTT

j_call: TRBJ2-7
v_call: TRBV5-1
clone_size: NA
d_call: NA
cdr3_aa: CASSLSGRVVSYEQYF
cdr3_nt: TGCGCCAGCAGCTTGTCGGGCAGGGTCGTTTCCTACGAGCAGTACTTC

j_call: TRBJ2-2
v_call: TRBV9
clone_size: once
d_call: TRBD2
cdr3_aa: CASSPRASGSATGELFF
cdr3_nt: TGTGCCAGCAGCCCGAGGGCTAGCGGGAGTGCCACCGGGGAGCTGTTTTTT

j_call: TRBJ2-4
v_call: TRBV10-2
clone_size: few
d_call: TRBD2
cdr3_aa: CASSELAGPAKNIQYF
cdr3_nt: TGCGCCAGCAGTGAATTAGCGGGACCCGCCAAAAACATTCAGTACTTC

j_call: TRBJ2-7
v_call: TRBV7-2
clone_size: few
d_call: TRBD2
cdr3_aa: CASSLTSGLDEQYF
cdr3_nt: TGTGCCAGCAGCCTAACTAGCGGGTTGGACGAGCAGTACTTC

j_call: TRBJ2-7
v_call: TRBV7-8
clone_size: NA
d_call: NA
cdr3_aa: CASSPSEGSYEQYF
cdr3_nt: TGTGCCAGCAGCCCAAGCGAGGGCTCCTACGAGCAGTACTTC

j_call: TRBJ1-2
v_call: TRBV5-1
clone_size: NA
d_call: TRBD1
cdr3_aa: CASSVQTGVSNYGYTF
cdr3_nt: TGCGCCAGCAGCGTCCAGACAGGGGTGTCTAACTATGGCTACACCTTC

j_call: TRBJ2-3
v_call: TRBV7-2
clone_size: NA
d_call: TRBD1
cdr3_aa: CASSWDRGADTQYF
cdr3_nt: TGTGCCAGCAGCTGGGACAGGGGGGCAGATACGCAGTATTTT

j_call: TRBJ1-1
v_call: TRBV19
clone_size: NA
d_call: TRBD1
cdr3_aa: CASSTLDRADEAFF
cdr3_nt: TGTGCCAGTAGTACCCTGGACAGGGCCGATGAAGCTTTCTTT

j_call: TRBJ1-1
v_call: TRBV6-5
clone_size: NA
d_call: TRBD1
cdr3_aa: CASTDRVGPGEAFF
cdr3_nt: TGTGCCAGCACGGACAGGGTGGGGCCTGGGGAAGCTTTCTTT

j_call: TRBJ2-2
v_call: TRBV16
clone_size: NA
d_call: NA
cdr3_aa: CASSQSAAGELFF
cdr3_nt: TGTGCCAGCAGCCAATCAGCGGCCGGGGAGCTGTTTTTT